The 4 T cell receptor beta chains below come from one sample, sequenced in a study of blood T cell repertoires in COVID-19. The repertoire was sequenced with immunoSEQ multiplex PCR; TCRdb's copy has only in-frame clones and lacks some. Altogether 400,000 or so clones are present, approximately 90% being singletons, with the ten largest covering 1.5% to 1.8%. Material for sequencing was peripheral blood. These TCRs come from a woman between 40 and 55 years old with COVID-19, enrolled during active disease.

The rearrangement joins TRBV6-6 to TRBJ1-4; perhaps TRBD1 as D (6 bases). The CDR3 spans 14 residues. Trimming cost V 6 bases and J 5 bases, with 13 bases left between them. Germline V gene lookup returns CDR1 MNHNY and CDR2 SVGAGI (reference sequence). The DNA of the CDR3 is TGTGCCAGCAGCCGGGGACAACCAAATGAAAAACTGTTTTTT. Translating gives CASSRGQPNEKLFF.

A note on this clone: Other nucleotide sequences from this sample produce the same CDR3. The chain recombines TRBV5-1 with TRBJ2-7; TRBD1 is a possible D gene (6 bases). There are 14 residues in the CDR3. Germline values: CDR1 SGHRS, CDR2 YFSETQ. The V gene lost 2 bases and the J gene lost 0 bases, with 9 bases spanning the gap. The CDR3 sequence: CASSFTGSSYEQYF. Written as DNA, the CDR3 is TGCGCCAGCAGCTTTACAGGGAGCTCCTACGAGCAGTACTTC.

The CDR3 bases are TGTGCCGGGGCGTCCGGGGGAAACACTGAAGCTTTCTTT. Residues: CAGASGGNTEAFF. The chain joins TRBV28 to TRBJ1-1; a weak D match, TRBD1 (5 bases). Germline lookup yields CDR1 MDHEN and CDR2 SYDVKM. The ends were cut back, 11 bases at V and 2 bases at J, with 15 bases in the middle. There are 13 residues in the CDR3. The entire variable domain, with the rest obtained from reference TRBV28 and TRBJ1-1, is as follows: DVKVTQSSRYLVKRTGEKVFLECVQDMDHENMFWYRQDPGLGLRLIYFSYDVKMKEKGDIPEGYSVSREKKERFSLILESASTNQTSMYLCAGASGGNTEAFFGQGTRLTVV.

This clone was detected only once. V gene TRBV14 combines with J gene TRBJ2-1; 7 nucleotides match TRBD1. Trimming cost V 5 bases and J 4 bases; bases outside gene matches: 17. The germline gives CDR1 SGHDN, CDR2 FVKESK. This CDR3 is 18 amino acids long. CDR3 sequence reads: CASSTNRLQGSLYNEQFF. The CDR3 DNA reads TGTGCCAGCAGCACAAACAGATTACAGGGGTCCCTTTACAATGAGCAGTTCTTC.